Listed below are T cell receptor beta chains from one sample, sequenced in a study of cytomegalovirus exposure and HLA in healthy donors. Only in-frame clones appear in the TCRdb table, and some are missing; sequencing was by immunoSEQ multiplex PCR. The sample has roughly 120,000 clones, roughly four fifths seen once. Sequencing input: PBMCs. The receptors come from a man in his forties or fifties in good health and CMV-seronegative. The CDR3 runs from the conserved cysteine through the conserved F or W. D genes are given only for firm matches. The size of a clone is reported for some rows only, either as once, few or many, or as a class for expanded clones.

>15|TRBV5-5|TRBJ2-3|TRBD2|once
CASSRVGGGTDTQYF
TGTGCCAGCAGCCGCGTGGGGGGGGGCACAGATACGCAGTATTTT
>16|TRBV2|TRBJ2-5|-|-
CASSIQLRIRRETQYF
TGTGCCAGCAGTATCCAACTGCGCATTAGGCGGGAGACCCAGTACTTC
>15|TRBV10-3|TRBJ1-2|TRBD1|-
CAISEGQGSYYGYTF
TGTGCCATCAGTGAGGGACAGGGATCCTACTATGGCTACACCTTC
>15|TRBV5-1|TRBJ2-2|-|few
CASNQAGTNTGELFF
TGCGCCAGCAATCAAGCAGGGACGAACACCGGGGAGCTGTTTTTT
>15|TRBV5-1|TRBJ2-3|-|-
CASSLEGGVGDTQYF
TGCGCCAGCAGCTTGGAAGGAGGGGTAGGAGATACGCAGTATTTT
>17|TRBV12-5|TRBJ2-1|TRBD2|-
CASGLGTTSGAYNEQFF
TGTGCTAGTGGTTTGGGAACGACTAGCGGGGCATACAATGAGCAGTTCTTC
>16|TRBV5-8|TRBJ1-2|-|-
CASSLFVLGGTGGYTF
TGTGCCAGCAGCTTGTTTGTATTGGGGGGTACGGGTGGCTACACCTTC
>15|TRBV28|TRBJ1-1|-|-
CASSPGSLGNTEAFF
TGTGCCAGCAGCCCTGGGAGCCTTGGAAACACTGAAGCTTTCTTT
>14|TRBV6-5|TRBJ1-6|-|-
CASSYRPREGPLHF
TGTGCCAGCAGTTACCGTCCGCGTGAGGGCCCCCTCCACTTT
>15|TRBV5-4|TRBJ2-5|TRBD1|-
CASSLGQGRRETQYF
TGTGCCAGCAGCTTAGGACAGGGAAGGAGAGAGACCCAGTACTTC
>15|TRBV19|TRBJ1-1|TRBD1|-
CASSPRDRGNTEAFF
TGTGCCAGTAGTCCCCGGGACAGAGGGAACACTGAAGCTTTCTTT
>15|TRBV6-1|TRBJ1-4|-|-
CASSDSIRGYEKLFF
TGTGCCAGCAGTGATTCAATCCGGGGGTATGAAAAACTGTTTTTT
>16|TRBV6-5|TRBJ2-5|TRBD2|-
CASSYVEGRAGGAQYF
TGTGCCAGCAGTTACGTGGAGGGGCGGGCGGGGGGGGCCCAGTACTTC
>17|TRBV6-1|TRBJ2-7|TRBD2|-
CASSVKPSGGFLYEQYF
TGTGCCAGCAGTGTGAAACCTAGCGGGGGGTTCCTCTACGAGCAGTACTTC
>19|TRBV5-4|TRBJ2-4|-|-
CASSLDHGSTLLAKNIQYF
TGTGCCAGCAGCCTAGATCACGGCTCGACCCTTCTAGCCAAAAACATTCAGTACTTC
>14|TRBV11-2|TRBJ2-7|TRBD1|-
CASSSWDSSYEQYF
TGTGCCAGCAGTTCGTGGGACAGCTCCTACGAGCAGTACTTC
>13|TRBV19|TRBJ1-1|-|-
CASSGRKETEAFF
TGTGCCAGTAGTGGTCGTAAGGAGACTGAAGCTTTCTTT
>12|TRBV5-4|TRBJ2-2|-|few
CALHGWTGELFF
TGTGCCCTACACGGGTGGACCGGGGAGCTGTTTTTT
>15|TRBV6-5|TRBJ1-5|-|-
CASRLTWRSNQPQHF
TGTGCCAGCAGACTAACGTGGCGATCCAATCAGCCCCAGCATTTT
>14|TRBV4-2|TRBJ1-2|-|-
CASSQGDNSYGYTF
TGTGCCAGCAGCCAAGGAGATAATTCCTATGGCTACACCTTC
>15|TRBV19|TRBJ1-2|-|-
CASSITARGGEGYTF
TGTGCCAGTAGTATAACCGCCCGGGGAGGAGAAGGCTACACCTTC
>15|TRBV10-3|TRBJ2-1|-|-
CAISERRETYNEQFF
TGTGCCATCAGTGAGCGGAGGGAAACCTACAATGAGCAGTTCTTC
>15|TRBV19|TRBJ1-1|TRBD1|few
CASSPRQGSNTEAFF
TGTGCCAGTAGTCCTAGACAGGGGTCTAACACTGAAGCTTTCTTT
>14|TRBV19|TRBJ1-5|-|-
CASSMNRVGQPQHF
TGTGCCAGTAGTATGAACAGGGTTGGGCAGCCCCAGCATTTT
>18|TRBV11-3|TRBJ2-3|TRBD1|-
CASSLPDRGRGHTDTQYF
TGTGCCAGCAGCTTGCCGGACAGGGGAAGGGGGCACACAGATACGCAGTATTTT
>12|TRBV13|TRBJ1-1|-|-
CASSLGQGSAFF
TGTGCCAGCAGCTTAGGGCAGGGTTCGGCTTTCTTT
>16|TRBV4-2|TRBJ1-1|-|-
CASSQGRFGRVIEAFF
TGTGCCAGCAGCCAAGGAAGGTTTGGCAGGGTGATTGAAGCTTTCTTT
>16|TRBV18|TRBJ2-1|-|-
CASSPPARGSYNEQFF
TGTGCCAGCTCACCACCGGCCAGGGGCTCCTACAATGAGCAGTTCTTC